Each of the 21 T cell receptor beta chains below was sequenced from the same sample in a study of identical twins. Via MiXCR, TCRdb re-called the 5' RACE reads, giving one row per CDR3 protein. The sample has around 680,000 distinct CDR3 sequences, about 9.4% seen once; the top ten hold 0.75% to 1%. Another study also made use of these data, one on yellow fever vaccine responses in identical twins.

The sample consisted of PBMCs. These receptors came from a woman under 30 in good health.

This clonotype was detected only a few times. CDR3 DNA sequence: TGTGCCATCAGTGACGGGCAGGGGGCCACAGATACGCAGTATTTT. It encodes CAISDGQGATDTQYF. This chain links TRBV10-3 with TRBJ2-3; 8 bases are a match to TRBD1. V lost 3 bases and J lost 2; bases outside the gene matches: 4. Germline values: CDR1 ENHRY, CDR2 SYGVKD. CDR3 length: 15 residues.

This clonotype came up many times. CDR3 DNA sequence: TGTGCCAGCAGACACGACCGAGGCACAGATACGCAGTATTTT. It translates to CASRHDRGTDTQYF. The chain combines TRBV12-3 or TRBV12-4 with TRBJ2-3; D gene uncertain. Deletions cut 6 bases from V and 1 base from J, with 11 bases between. The CDR3 is 14 residues long.

This clonotype was seen only a few times. The rearrangement uses TRBV12-3 or TRBV12-4 and TRBJ1-6; D not resolved. This CDR3 has 13 residues. Trimming left V 10 bases short and J 6 bases short, with 13 bases between. The CDR3 loop reads CANAAGSNSPLHF. The CDR3, as DNA: TGTGCCAACGCTGCTGGTAGTAATTCACCCCTCCACTTT.

This clonotype occurred many times. The chain uses TRBV29-1 and TRBJ2-3; tentative D call: TRBD2 (5 bases). Germline V gives CDR1 SQVTM, CDR2 ANQGSEA. This CDR3 contains 15 residues. V lost 3 bases to trimming and J lost 2 bases, with 15 bases between them. Here the CDR3 reads CSVEAGLGHTDTQYF. As DNA, the CDR3 is TGCAGCGTTGAGGCGGGCCTAGGCCACACAGATACGCAGTATTTT.

The chain is built from TRBV14 and TRBJ1-6, with TRBD1 matching 9 bases. Trimming at V came to 1 base and at J to 10 bases, leaving 5 bases not matched to a gene. This CDR3 region has 15 residues. CDR1 and CDR2 (germline): SGHDN, FVKESK. The CDR3 nucleotides read TGTGCCAGCAGCCAAGGCACAGGGGGCTGGTCACCCCTCCACTTT. Translating it yields CASSQGTGGWSPLHF.

This chain connects TRBV11-2 to TRBJ2-1, with D tentatively TRBD2 (5 bases). Looked up from germline, CDR1 is SGHAT and CDR2 is FQNNGV. The CDR3 consists of 16 residues. Between the trimmed V and J ends, which lost 2 bases and 1 base, there was a span of 12 bases. CDR3 nucleotides: TGTGCCAGCAGCTTAAGAGGACTGGCGTCCTACAATGAGCAGTTCTTC. It yields the protein CASSLRGLASYNEQFF. The variable domain in full, completed from reference TRBV11-2 and TRBJ2-1, reads EAGVAQSPRYKIIEKRQSVAFWCNPISGHATLYWYQQILGQGPKLLIQFQNNGVVDDSQLPKDRFSAERLKGVDSTLKIQPAKLEDSAVYLCASSLRGLASYNEQFFGPGTRLTVL.

This clonotype has a count of ten or more. The rearrangement joins TRBV7-9 to TRBJ1-4, with 8 bases fitting TRBD1. The trim removed 5 bases at V and 11 bases at J, leaving 13 bases unmatched. The germline V gene encodes CDR1 SEHNR and CDR2 FQNEAQ (reference sequence). This CDR3 has 15 residues. DNA of the CDR3: TGTGCCAGCAGCGCACAGGGGGGCGCGGGTTATAAACTGTTTTTT. Protein product: CASSAQGGAGYKLFF.

As concerns this clonotype: This sequence may be a read error, since a much larger clone differs from it by one base. CDR3 region: CANSSGIYEQYF. The CDR3, as DNA: TGTGCCAACAGCTCCGGAATATACGAGCAGTACTTC. V and J are TRBV7-9 and TRBJ2-7, with D unresolved. The germline gives CDR1 SEHNR, CDR2 FQNEAQ (reference sequence). The CDR3 covers 12 residues. Drawing the rest from reference TRBV7-9 and TRBJ2-7, the complete variable domain is DTGVSQNPRHKITKRGQNVTFRCDPISEHNRLYWYRQTLGQGPEFLTYFQNEAQLEKSRLLSDRFSAERPKGSFSTLEIQRTEQGDSAMYLCANSSGIYEQYFGPGTRLTVT.

This clonotype was observed a handful of times. V and J are TRBV4-2 and TRBJ2-5; weak D call: TRBD1 (6 bases). V was pared by 2 bases and J by 1 base, with 11 bases between. CDR1 and CDR2 from the germline V gene are LGHNA and YNFKEQ. The CDR3 is 15 residues long. The CDR3 region is CASSQYGQSQETQYF. In DNA, the CDR3 is TGTGCCAGCAGCCAATACGGACAGTCCCAAGAGACCCAGTACTTC.

This clonotype was picked up a small number of times. This chain links TRBV6-1 with TRBJ2-1; TRBD1 matches at 9 bases. Germline CDR1 reads MNHNS; CDR2 reads SASEGT. This CDR3 spans 17 amino acids. V trimming: 7 bases; J trimming: 0 bases; junction bases outside the gene matches: 10. CDR3 nucleotide sequence: TGTGCCAGCACCACCAGGGACAGGGTAAGCTCCTACAATGAGCAGTTCTTC. The encoded protein is CASTTRDRVSSYNEQFF.

This clonotype was observed a few times. This chain links TRBV20-1 with TRBJ2-7, with a weak D call TRBD2 (6 bases). The CDR3 contains 11 residues. V was shortened by 3 bases and J by 6 bases, with 9 bases between the two germline ends. Germline V gives CDR1 DFQATT, CDR2 SNEGSKA (reference sequence). The CDR3 loop is CSARGLPEQYF. In DNA form, the CDR3 reads TGCAGTGCTAGGGGACTGCCCGAGCAGTACTTC.

This clonotype was recorded a few times. The chain carries TRBV20-1 and TRBJ2-5; D is unresolved. Trimming took 0 bases from V and 1 from J, leaving 12 bases between them. This CDR3 is built from 15 residues. Germline V CDR1 and CDR2: DFQATT, SNEGSKA (reference sequence). The CDR3 region is CSARDLVIIQETQYF. In DNA form, the CDR3 reads TGCAGTGCTAGAGATCTGGTCATTATCCAAGAGACCCAGTACTTC.

Only a few counts were recorded for this clonotype. The chain joins TRBV11-2 to TRBJ2-5, with 10 bases matching TRBD2. Trimming took 1 base from V and 2 from J; bases not matched to a gene: 10. CDR3 length: 18 residues. CDR1 and CDR2 from the germline V gene are SGHAT and FQNNGV. CDR3 DNA sequence: TGTGCCAGCAGCTTAGTAGGAGCGGGGGGGCTCACTCAAGAGACCCAGTACTTC. Translating gives CASSLVGAGGLTQETQYF. The whole variable domain, filled in from reference TRBV11-2 and TRBJ2-5, reads EAGVAQSPRYKIIEKRQSVAFWCNPISGHATLYWYQQILGQGPKLLIQFQNNGVVDDSQLPKDRFSAERLKGVDSTLKIQPAKLEDSAVYLCASSLVGAGGLTQETQYFGPGTRLLVL.

This clonotype has a handful of counts. CDR3 sequence reads: CASSSGLAGYAGELFF. CDR3 nucleotides: TGTGCCAGCAGCTCGGGACTAGCGGGGTACGCCGGGGAGCTGTTTTTT. This sequence joins TRBV5-4 and TRBJ2-2; 13 bases are a match to TRBD2. This CDR3 comprises 16 residues. V shed 3 bases and J 6 bases; nucleotides not matched to a gene: 5. Germline lookup yields CDR1 SGHNT and CDR2 YYREEE (reference sequence).

A few counts support this clonotype. The DNA for the CDR3 is TGCAGTGCTAGAGCCTTAGCGGGAGGGACTAGCACAGATACGCAGTATTTT. Protein product: CSARALAGGTSTDTQYF. The chain is built from TRBV20-1 and TRBJ2-3; 11 bases are a match to TRBD2. V shed 1 base, J shed 0 bases, and the junction held 6 bases outside the gene matches. The CDR3 is 17 residues long. Germline values: CDR1 DFQATT, CDR2 SNEGSKA (reference sequence).

This clonotype was detected only a few times. V and J are TRBV2 and TRBJ2-3; the D gene is possibly TRBD2 (6 bases). CDR1 and CDR2 from the germline V gene are SNHLY and FYNNEI. The V end was cut by 6 bases, the J end by 6 bases, with 19 bases between. This CDR3 spans 15 amino acids. This CDR3 is CASSETPRREDTQYF. As DNA, the CDR3 is TGTGCCAGCAGCGAAACCCCGAGGAGGGAGGATACGCAGTATTTT.

This clonotype was seen repeatedly, ten times or more. This chain links TRBV29-1 with TRBJ2-7; D is uncertain. Trimming took 3 bases from V and 2 from J, leaving 11 bases between them. Germline CDR1 SQVTM, CDR2 ANQGSEA. CDR3 size: 13 residues. For the CDR3, the DNA is TGCAGCGTTGAGGTGGGCAGTGCCTACGAGCAGTACTTC. Residues: CSVEVGSAYEQYF.

There are a few counts of this clonotype. This chain joins TRBV2 and TRBJ2-5; D might be TRBD2 (5 bases). The CDR3 spans 13 residues. Trimming left V 7 bases short and J 13 bases short, with 22 bases between. Per the germline V gene, CDR1 is SNHLY and CDR2 is FYNNEI. CDR3 region: CASIREGPSRLYF. The CDR3 coding sequence is TGTGCCAGCATTAGAGAAGGACCTAGCCGACTGTACTTC.

The sample holds many counts of this clonotype. The genes are TRBV12-3 or TRBV12-4 and TRBJ2-3, with a possible D match to TRBD1 (6 bases). V was clipped by 2 bases and J by 1 base, with 16 bases between them. The CDR3 is made up of 17 amino acids. The CDR3 is CASSLYSRGSRTDTQYF. CDR3 nucleotide sequence: TGTGCCAGCAGTTTATACTCCAGGGGAAGCCGCACAGATACGCAGTATTTT.

This clonotype showed up many times. V gene TRBV2 combines with J gene TRBJ2-1; D unresolved. CDR3 length: 12 residues. The germline V and J ends were trimmed by 0 bases and 7 bases, with 4 bases remaining between them. The V gene's germline CDR1 is SNHLY and CDR2 FYNNEI. CDR3 DNA: TGTGCCAGCAGTGAAGCGCGTAATGAGCAGTTCTTC. Protein: CASSEARNEQFF. Filled out from reference TRBV2 and TRBJ2-1, the complete variable domain reads EPEVTQTPSHQVTQMGQEVILRCVPISNHLYFYWYRQILGQKVEFLVSFYNNEISEKSEIFDDQFSVERPDGSNFTLKIRSTKLEDSAMYFCASSEARNEQFFGPGTRLTVL.

In this sample, this clonotype turned up a few times. This rearrangement joins TRBV7-2 to TRBJ2-5; D is perhaps TRBD1 or TRBD2 (6 bases each). Per germline, CDR1 SGHTA and CDR2 FQGNSA. V lost 2 bases, J lost 5 bases, and 12 bases lay in between. The length of the CDR3 is 14 residues. The CDR3 DNA reads as TGTGCCAGCAGCTTATCCCGGGGGCGGGAGACCCAGTACTTC. It is translated as CASSLSRGRETQYF.